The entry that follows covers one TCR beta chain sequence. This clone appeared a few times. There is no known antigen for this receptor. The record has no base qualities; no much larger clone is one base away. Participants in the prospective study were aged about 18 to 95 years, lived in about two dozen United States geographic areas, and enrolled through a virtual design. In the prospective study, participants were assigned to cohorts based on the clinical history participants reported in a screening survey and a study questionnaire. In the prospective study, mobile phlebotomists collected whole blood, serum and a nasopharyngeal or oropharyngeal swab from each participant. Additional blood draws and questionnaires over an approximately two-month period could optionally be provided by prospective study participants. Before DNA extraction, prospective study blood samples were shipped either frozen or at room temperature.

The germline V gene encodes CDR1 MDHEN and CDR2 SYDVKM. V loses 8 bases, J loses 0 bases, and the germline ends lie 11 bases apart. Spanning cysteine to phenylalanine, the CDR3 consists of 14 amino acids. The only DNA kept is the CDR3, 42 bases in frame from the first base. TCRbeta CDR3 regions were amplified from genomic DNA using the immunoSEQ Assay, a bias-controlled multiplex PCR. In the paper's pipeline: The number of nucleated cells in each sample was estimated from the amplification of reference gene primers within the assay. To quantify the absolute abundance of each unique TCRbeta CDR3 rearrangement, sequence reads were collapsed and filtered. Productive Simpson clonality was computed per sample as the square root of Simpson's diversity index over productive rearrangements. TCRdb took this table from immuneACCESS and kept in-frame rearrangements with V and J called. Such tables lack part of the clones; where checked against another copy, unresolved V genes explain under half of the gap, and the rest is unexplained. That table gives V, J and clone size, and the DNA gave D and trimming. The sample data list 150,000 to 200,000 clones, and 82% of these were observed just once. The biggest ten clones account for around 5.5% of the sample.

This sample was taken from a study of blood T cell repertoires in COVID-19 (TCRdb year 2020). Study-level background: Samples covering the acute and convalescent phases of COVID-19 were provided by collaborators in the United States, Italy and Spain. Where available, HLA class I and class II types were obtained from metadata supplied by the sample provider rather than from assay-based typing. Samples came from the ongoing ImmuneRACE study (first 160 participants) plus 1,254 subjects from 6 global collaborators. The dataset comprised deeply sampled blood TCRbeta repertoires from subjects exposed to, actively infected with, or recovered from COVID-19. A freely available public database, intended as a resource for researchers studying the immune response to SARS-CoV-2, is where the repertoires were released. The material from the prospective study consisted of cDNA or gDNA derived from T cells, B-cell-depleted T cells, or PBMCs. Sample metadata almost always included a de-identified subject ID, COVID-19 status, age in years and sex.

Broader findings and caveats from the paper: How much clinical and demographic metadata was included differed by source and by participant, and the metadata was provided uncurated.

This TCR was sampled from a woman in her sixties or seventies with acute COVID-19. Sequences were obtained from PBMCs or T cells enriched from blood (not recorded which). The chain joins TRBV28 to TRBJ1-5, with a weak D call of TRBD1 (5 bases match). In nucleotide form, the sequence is TGTGCCAGCGGGGGGGAATCTAGCAATCAGCCCCAGCATTTT. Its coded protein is CASGGESSNQPQHF.